The 27 T cell receptor beta chains given below trace back to one sample, sequenced in a study of vaccination and CD4 T cells after COVID-19. Scientists ran DNA taken from cultured CD4+ T cells through the Oncomine TCR Beta short-read assay for sequencing. Using its own MiXCR run on the PCR reads, TCRdb lists one record per CDR3 protein. Of some 9,000 distinct CDR3 sequences listed, about 70% are singletons. Treatment denoted: roughly 10-day PBMC culture with coronavirus spike peptide pools or control peptides (ViraFEST assay). Antigen specificity for these receptors is unknown. The sequences come from CD4+ T cells from blood, cultured in vitro, collected before SARS-CoV-2 vaccination. These receptors all stem from a human donor who had recovered from COVID-19.

The chain employs TRBV15 and TRBJ2-5; TRBD2 matches 7 bases. The ends lost 2 bases at V and 2 bases at J; junction bases unmatched: 11. Germline assignment: CDR1 LNHNV and CDR2 YYDKDF (reference sequence). This CDR3 contains 17 residues. The chain's CDR3 is CATSRSQSGGGQETQYF. CDR3 nucleotide sequence: TGTGCCACCAGCAGAAGTCAATCGGGGGGAGGGCAAGAGACCCAGTACTTC.

The J gene is TRBJ2-2, the V gene TRBV7-8, with unresolved D. This CDR3 region has 13 residues. Germline-derived CDR1 and CDR2 are SGHVS and FQNEAQ. Trimming pared 5 bases from V and 9 bases from J, leaving 13 bases between. The CDR3 reads CASSVRPTRELFF. In nucleotides, the CDR3 is TGTGCCAGCAGCGTCCGACCCACGCGGGAGCTGTTTTTT.

This sequence joins TRBV6-2 or TRBV6-3 and TRBJ2-1; TRBD2 aligns across 8 bases. Germline CDR1 reads MNHEY; CDR2 reads SVGEGT. Trimming removed 7 bases from V and 4 bases from J; junction bases left unmatched: 3. The CDR3 contains 13 residues. The CDR3 nucleotides are TGTGCCAGCAAGCCTAGCGGGTACAATGAGCAGTTCTTC. This sequence encodes CASKPSGYNEQFF.

The chain uses TRBV11-2 and TRBJ1-1; unclear D gene. The V gene lost 1 base and the J gene lost 5 bases, with 14 bases spanning the gap. The CDR3 covers 15 residues. CDR1 is SGHAT and CDR2 is FQNNGV in the germline V gene. The CDR3 coding sequence is TGTGCCAGCAGCTTAGGGATAGGAGGTAGGACTGAAGCTTTCTTT. Residues: CASSLGIGGRTEAFF.

J is TRBJ2-5 and V is TRBV2; no clear D. Germline lookup yields CDR1 SNHLY and CDR2 FYNNEI. The germline V and J ends were trimmed by 1 base and 0 bases, with 3 bases remaining between them. This CDR3 is built from 13 residues. CDR3 amino acids: CASSEEHQETQYF. The CDR3 DNA reads TGTGCCAGCAGTGAAGAACACCAAGAGACCCAGTACTTC.

The gene calls are TRBV5-1 and TRBJ2-1; 12 nucleotides align to TRBD2. Per the germline V gene, CDR1 is SGHRS and CDR2 is YFSETQ. The junction had 2 bases not matched to a gene; V was cut back by 0 bases and J by 4 bases. CDR3 length equals 16 residues. CDR3 loop: CASSLDGLAGYNEQFF. The CDR3 DNA is TGCGCCAGCAGCTTGGATGGACTAGCGGGATACAATGAGCAGTTCTTC.

The chain recombines TRBV7-3 with TRBJ2-3; TRBD2 matches 7 bases. Trimming at V came to 1 base and at J to 5 bases, leaving 6 bases not matched to a gene. CDR1 and CDR2 from the germline V gene are SGHTA and FQGTGA. This CDR3 region has 15 residues. The DNA of the CDR3 is TGTGCCAGCAGCTTAAATGGGGAGGGCCAAGATACGCAGTATTTT. It translates to CASSLNGEGQDTQYF.

V gene TRBV6-4 combines with J gene TRBJ2-2; no firm D call. Trimming stripped 0 bases from V and 3 bases from J, with 2 bases between. The germline V gene encodes CDR1 MRHNA and CDR2 SNTAGT. The CDR3 has 13 residues. CDR3 amino acids: CASSDSDTGELFF. The CDR3, as DNA: TGTGCCAGCAGTGACTCAGACACCGGGGAGCTGTTTTTT.

The chain combines TRBV20-1 with TRBJ2-5; D is ambiguous. Germline lookup yields CDR1 DFQATT and CDR2 SNEGSKA (reference sequence). This CDR3 region has 16 residues. V lost 3 bases, J lost 5 bases, and 22 bases lay in between. As DNA, the CDR3 is TGCAGTGCTAGCCGGAAAGGGCTACCCCTGGGGGAGACCCAGTACTTC. Its translation: CSASRKGLPLGETQYF.

J is TRBJ1-2 and V is TRBV7-2; maybe TRBD1 (6 bases). Trimming removed 5 bases from V and 4 bases from J, with 14 bases in between. Looked up from germline, CDR1 is SGHTA and CDR2 is FQGNSA. This CDR3 contains 14 residues. The CDR3 here is CASSPTGLSYGYTF. The CDR3 DNA reads as TGTGCCAGCAGCCCTACAGGGCTAAGCTATGGCTACACCTTC.

The genes are TRBV24-1 and TRBJ2-3; maybe TRBD2 (6 bases). This CDR3 has 15 residues. CDR1 is KGHDR, CDR2 SFDVKD, per germline. V lost 2 bases to trimming and J lost 10 bases, with 18 bases between them. The CDR3 region is CATSDSWDWSRSQYF. The CDR3 bases are TGTGCCACCAGTGATTCATGGGACTGGTCGCGTTCGCAGTATTTT.

This clonotype was observed a few times. The chain joins TRBV5-5 to TRBJ2-3; D tentatively reads TRBD1 or TRBD2 (5 bases each). The V end lost 4 bases, the J end lost 0 bases, and 12 bases lay between the germline ends. CDR1 and CDR2 from the germline V gene are SGHKS and YYEKEE (reference sequence). The CDR3 contains 15 residues. DNA for the CDR3: TGTGCCAGCAGCCAACTCCGGGACAGCACAGATACGCAGTATTTT. Translation: CASSQLRDSTDTQYF.

The chain combines TRBV7-8 with TRBJ2-3, with 8 bases identical to TRBD1. The CDR3 covers 14 residues. The V gene end was trimmed by 5 bases and the J gene end by 5 bases; junction bases not matched to a gene: 6. Germline V lookup: CDR1 SGHVS, CDR2 FQNEAQ. CDR3 nucleotides: TGTGCCAGCAGCGTGACAGGGGACCGAGATACGCAGTATTTT. Protein: CASSVTGDRDTQYF.

In its sample, this clonotype was seen a few times. The chain combines TRBV20-1 with TRBJ2-5, with 7 positions matching TRBD1. CDR3 size: 15 residues. V was pared by 0 bases and J by 5 bases, with 9 bases of the junction left unmatched. Germline assignment: CDR1 DFQATT and CDR2 SNEGSKA (reference sequence). The CDR3 DNA reads as TGCAGTGCTAGAGACCACACAGGGGAGTCCGAGACCCAGTACTTC. It specifies CSARDHTGESETQYF.

The V gene is TRBV7-2, the J gene TRBJ2-7; possible D gene TRBD1, 5 bases. Germline CDR1 reads SGHTA; CDR2 reads FQGNSA. The ends were cut back, 1 base at V and 3 bases at J, with 7 bases in the middle. The length of the CDR3 is 13 residues. The DNA for the CDR3 is TGTGCCAGCAGCTTAGGCAGGGACTACGAGCAGTACTTC. Its translation is CASSLGRDYEQYF.

V and J are TRBV6-1 and TRBJ2-4; D is unclear. This CDR3 spans 13 amino acids. CDR1 is MNHNS, CDR2 SASEGT, per germline. The V and J ends lost 5 bases and 1 base respectively, with 6 bases between them. The CDR3 loop reads CASSRDAKNIQYF. The CDR3 DNA sequence: TGTGCCAGCAGTAGAGACGCCAAAAACATTCAGTACTTC.

The rearrangement links TRBV11-1 to TRBJ2-5, with D perhaps TRBD2 (7 bases). V was pared by 5 bases and J by 1 base, with 11 bases between. CDR3 length: 14 amino acids. CDR1 is SGHAT and CDR2 is FQDESV in the germline V gene (reference sequence). The CDR3 sequence is CASSQGRVQETQYF. As DNA, the CDR3 is TGTGCCAGCAGCCAGGGGAGGGTCCAAGAGACCCAGTACTTC.

This rearrangement joins TRBV20-1 to TRBJ2-7, with D perhaps TRBD2 (5 bases). The ends were cut back, 2 bases at V and 5 bases at J, with 16 bases in the middle. The CDR3 contains 14 residues. Germline CDR1 reads DFQATT; CDR2 reads SNEGSKA (reference sequence). CDR3 residues: CSARSGKLRHEQYF. CDR3 bases: TGCAGTGCTAGATCCGGGAAGCTCAGACACGAGCAGTACTTC.

V and J are TRBV6-2 or TRBV6-3 and TRBJ1-6, with D unclear. From germline, CDR1 is MNHEY and CDR2 SVGEGT. V gave up 6 bases and J gave up 3 bases, with 6 bases separating them. The length of the CDR3 is 13 residues. The CDR3 sequence: CASSKDYNSPLHF. CDR3 nucleotides: TGTGCCAGCAGCAAGGACTATAATTCACCCCTCCACTTT.

The chain couples TRBV24-1 to TRBJ2-5; D is unclear. Germline values: CDR1 KGHDR, CDR2 SFDVKD. The germline V and J ends were trimmed by 5 bases and 1 base, with 10 bases remaining between them. CDR3 length: 14 residues. CDR3 amino acids: CATSAGSSQETQYF. DNA for the CDR3: TGTGCCACCAGTGCAGGATCCTCCCAAGAGACCCAGTACTTC.

The CDR3 sequence is CATSRGPGLDTDTQYF. The CDR3 DNA follows: TGTGCCACCAGCAGAGGACCGGGACTTGACACAGATACGCAGTATTTT. The J gene is TRBJ2-3, the V gene TRBV15; a possible D gene is TRBD2 (6 bases). This CDR3 comprises 16 residues. The ends were cut back, 1 base at V and 2 bases at J, with 13 bases in the middle. Germline V gives CDR1 LNHNV, CDR2 YYDKDF (reference sequence).

This clonotype was counted a single time. The V gene is TRBV11-3, the J gene TRBJ2-1; 11 nucleotides match TRBD2. Germline CDR1 reads SGHNT; CDR2 reads YENEEA. The CDR3 sequence is 15 residues long. The J segment lost 5 bases and the V segment lost 1 base, leaving 1 base of the junction unmatched. This CDR3 reads CASSLGLAGNNEQFF. The DNA for the CDR3 is TGTGCCAGCAGCTTAGGACTAGCGGGGAACAATGAGCAGTTCTTC. Complete variable domain (other parts from reference TRBV11-3 and TRBJ2-1): EAGVVQSPRYKIIEKKQPVAFWCNPISGHNTLYWYLQNLGQGPELLIRYENEEAVDDSQLPKDRFSAERLKGVDSTLKIQPAELGDSAVYLCASSLGLAGNNEQFFGPGTRLTVL.

This clonotype was counted between two and nine times. This chain links TRBV24-1 with TRBJ2-5, with a tentative D call TRBD2 (6 bases). The CDR3 contains 15 residues. V was cut by 0 bases and J by 2 bases, with 9 bases left in between. The germline CDR1 and CDR2 sequences are KGHDR and SFDVKD. This CDR3 is CATSDLSGDQETQYF. The CDR3 region has the DNA TGTGCCACCAGTGATTTGTCGGGGGATCAAGAGACCCAGTACTTC.

The chain employs TRBV5-1 and TRBJ2-7; 9 bases map to TRBD2. This CDR3 contains 15 residues. J lost 4 bases, V lost 4 bases, and 9 bases had no gene match. Germline V gene lookup returns CDR1 SGHRS and CDR2 YFSETQ. DNA of the CDR3: TGCGCCAGCAGCCCGGTGACTAGCGGAGAATACGAGCAGTACTTC. Its protein product is CASSPVTSGEYEQYF.

The chain combines TRBV20-1 with TRBJ2-7; D is perhaps TRBD2 (6 bases). Germline V lookup: CDR1 DFQATT, CDR2 SNEGSKA (reference sequence). Trimming cost V 3 bases and J 4 bases, with 16 bases left between them. This CDR3 spans 14 amino acids. The CDR3 DNA reads TGCAGTGCTAGTCGCCTACCGGGGGTGTACGAGCAGTACTTC. As protein: CSASRLPGVYEQYF.

The chain uses TRBV28 and TRBJ1-1; D possibly corresponds to TRBD1 (5 bases). With 2 bases removed from V and 5 bases from J, the gap between germline ends came to 12 bases. Germline V gives CDR1 MDHEN, CDR2 SYDVKM. This CDR3 has 14 residues. CDR3 protein: CASSLRPRGTEAFF. Written as DNA, the CDR3 is TGTGCCAGCAGTTTAAGACCGCGGGGGACTGAAGCTTTCTTT. The whole variable domain, remainder taken from reference TRBV28 and TRBJ1-1, is DVKVTQSSRYLVKRTGEKVFLECVQDMDHENMFWYRQDPGLGLRLIYFSYDVKMKEKGDIPEGYSVSREKKERFSLILESASTNQTSMYLCASSLRPRGTEAFFGQGTRLTVV.

This clonotype has a single count. J is TRBJ2-2 and V is TRBV6-4; D gene uncertain. The CDR3 totals 13 residues. The V gene lost 3 bases and the J gene lost 3 bases, with 5 bases spanning the gap. Germline CDR1 MRHNA, CDR2 SNTAGT. CDR3 coding DNA: TGTGCCAGCAGTGAGTCCGACACCGGGGAGCTGTTTTTT. This gives the protein CASSESDTGELFF.